The next 13 T cell receptor beta chains were all read from a single sample in a study of cytomegalovirus exposure and HLA in healthy donors. The PCR used 60 Vbeta and 13 Jbeta primers. The method was immunoSEQ multiplex PCR; TCRdb's version includes in-frame clones alone and lacks a portion of them. This table has roughly 83,000 clones, 65% to 80% appearing once. Sequencing was carried out using PBMCs. These receptors came from a man in his fifties or sixties in good health and CMV-seronegative.

This clone was observed a handful of times. The chain is built from TRBV27 and TRBJ1-5; D possibly corresponds to TRBD1 (5 bases). The CDR3 is 14 residues long. Germline-derived CDR1 and CDR2 are MNHEY and SMNVEV (reference sequence). V was pared by 3 bases and J by 7 bases, with 13 bases between. The CDR3 is CASSFGSRGQPQHF. The CDR3 DNA is TGTGCCAGCAGTTTTGGGTCGCGGGGCCAGCCCCAGCATTTT.

This chain connects TRBV6-1 to TRBJ1-1; D is unclear. Between the trimmed V and J ends, which lost 7 bases and 5 bases, there was a span of 17 bases. Germline assignment: CDR1 MNHNS and CDR2 SASEGT. The CDR3 loop spans 14 amino acids. This CDR3 is CASNQLGRSTEAFF. The CDR3 region has the DNA TGTGCCAGCAACCAACTGGGGAGAAGTACTGAAGCTTTCTTT.

CDR3: CASSWGQGASTDTQYF. CDR3 DNA: TGTGCCAGCAGCTGGGGACAGGGGGCAAGCACAGATACGCAGTATTTT. J is TRBJ2-3 and V is TRBV5-6, with 12 positions matching TRBD1. The germline V gene has CDR1 SGHDT and CDR2 YYEEEE. The CDR3 runs to 16 residues. V was clipped by 3 bases and J by 0 bases; unmatched bases: 2.

The chain is built from TRBV5-1 and TRBJ1-1; 12 nucleotides agree with TRBD1. The V and J ends lost 3 bases and 4 bases, in that order; junction bases with no gene match: 7. Looked up from germline, CDR1 is SGHRS and CDR2 is YFSETQ. The CDR3 totals 16 residues. The CDR3 loop is CASSWGTGGGGTEAFF. The CDR3 DNA reads as TGCGCCAGCAGCTGGGGGACAGGGGGCGGGGGCACTGAAGCTTTCTTT.

The chain carries TRBV7-9 and TRBJ1-2; 7 bases match TRBD1. The V and J ends lost 1 base and 8 bases, in that order; junction bases with no gene match: 4. The CDR3 covers 13 residues. From germline, CDR1 is SEHNR and CDR2 FQNEAQ (reference sequence). The CDR3 loop reads CASSLGQGAGYTF. In DNA form, the CDR3 reads TGTGCCAGCAGCTTAGGACAGGGCGCGGGCTACACCTTC.

V is TRBV4-1 and J is TRBJ2-3; perhaps TRBD2 as D (6 bases). The CDR3 runs 15 residues. CDR1 and CDR2 from the germline V gene are MGHRA and YSYEKL. V was trimmed by 2 bases and J by 6 bases, leaving 15 bases between them. CDR3 sequence (DNA): TGCGCCAGCAGCCAACTCACCTACCGGGGGGATACGCAGTATTTT. It translates to CASSQLTYRGDTQYF.

V is TRBV7-8 and J is TRBJ2-2; 7 bases are shared with TRBD1. The V gene's germline CDR1 is SGHVS and CDR2 FQNEAQ. This CDR3 region has 14 residues. V shed 6 bases, J shed 6 bases, and the junction held 7 bases outside the gene matches. The CDR3 DNA is TGTGCCAGCAGTCGAAATACAGGGGCCGGGGAGCTGTTTTTT. Residues: CASSRNTGAGELFF.

The V call is TRBV19, the J call TRBJ1-2; weak D call: TRBD1 (6 bases). The CDR3 is 15 residues long. In germline, CDR1 is LNHDA, CDR2 SQIVND (reference sequence). The V gene lost 0 bases and the J gene lost 4 bases, with 12 bases spanning the gap. CDR3 DNA: TGTGCCAGTAGTATAGATGGGGGCAGGAGCTATGGCTACACCTTC. Protein: CASSIDGGRSYGYTF.

V is TRBV6-6 and J is TRBJ2-5, with 7 bases lining up with TRBD2. The CDR3 is made up of 13 amino acids. Germline CDR1 and CDR2: MNHNY and SVGAGI (reference sequence). V lost 2 bases, J lost 7 bases, and 4 bases stayed unmatched. CDR3 protein: CASSYGLGGTQYF. The CDR3 bases are TGTGCCAGCAGTTACGGACTAGGAGGGACCCAGTACTTC.

This clone was seen once. This chain uses TRBV4-1 with TRBJ2-5; 7 nucleotides agree with TRBD2. V lost 0 bases, J lost 5 bases, and 18 bases stayed unmatched. From germline, CDR1 is MGHRA and CDR2 YSYEKL. The CDR3 runs to 19 residues. Here the CDR3 reads CASSQDHGPGERGGETQYF. CDR3 nucleotide sequence: TGCGCCAGCAGCCAAGATCATGGCCCGGGAGAGCGGGGTGGGGAGACCCAGTACTTC.

A few counts support this clone. V is TRBV5-1 and J is TRBJ1-3, with D perhaps matching TRBD1 (6 bases). This CDR3 comprises 19 residues. CDR1 and CDR2 from the germline V gene are SGHRS and YFSETQ. Trimming removed 0 bases from V and 0 bases from J, with 19 bases in between. The CDR3 bases are TGCGCCAGCAGCTTGGGGGGGGGCACAGGAAAAGACTCTGGAAACACCATATATTTT. Translating it yields CASSLGGGTGKDSGNTIYF.

CDR3 nucleotides: TGTGCCAGCAGCCTAGGACTAGCGGGGACGAGGGATGAGCAGTTCTTC. This codes for CASSLGLAGTRDEQFF. The chain couples TRBV2 to TRBJ2-1; 12 nucleotides align to TRBD2. Germline CDR1 reads SNHLY; CDR2 reads FYNNEI. V gave up 6 bases and J gave up 8 bases; unmatched junction bases: 11. CDR3 length: 16 amino acids.

The chain is built from TRBV27 and TRBJ2-7, with 13 bases that match TRBD2. Trimming at V came to 5 bases and at J to 1 base, leaving 8 bases not matched to a gene. The CDR3 runs to 17 residues. Per the germline V gene, CDR1 is MNHEY and CDR2 is SMNVEV (reference sequence). CDR3 coding DNA: TGTGCCAGCAGTATTCGGACTAGCGGGGGACCTTCCTACGAGCAGTACTTC. Translated: CASSIRTSGGPSYEQYF.